This TCR beta chain was documented in a study of OX40 agonist ivuxolimab in advanced cancers. Concerning the study at large: Ivuxolimab was an agonistic, fully human IgG2 monoclonal antibody directed against OX40 (CD134), a costimulatory receptor. Intravenous ivuxolimab was administered to patients every 2 weeks at six dose levels: 0.01, 0.1, 0.3, 1.5, 3 and 10 mg/kg. Of the roughly 51 patients in dose escalation, about 20 had hepatocellular carcinoma, some 15 had melanoma, 9 had renal cell carcinoma and 9 had head and neck cancer. In the dose-escalation cohort, roughly four fifths of patients were male, and the mean age was approximately 60 years, with a range of roughly 20 to 79. Prior anti-PD-1, anti-PD-L1 or anti-CTLA-4 therapy was permitted, and approximately 40% of dose-escalation patients had received checkpoint inhibitors. Three dose-escalation patients achieved partial responses, one with hepatocellular carcinoma and two with cutaneous melanoma. The purpose of peripheral TCRbeta sequencing was to test whether ivuxolimab changed TCR sequence diversity and led to clonal T-cell expansion. The paper describes the monotherapy dose-escalation part (N of about 50 patients) of the phase I trial of ivuxolimab.

Overall study results and their limits: Which antigens the clonally expanded peripheral T cells were specific for was not determined. After ivuxolimab, expanded clones were on average more numerous among CD8+ T cells than among CD4+ T cells. In the 0.1-3.0 mg/kg groups, partial responders were among the patients with the lowest normalized peripheral clonal expansion, particularly in CD8+ T cells. At doses from 0.1 to 3.0 mg/kg, clonal expansion was seen in both CD4+ and CD8+ blood T cells between baseline and week 6. Low levels of normalized T-cell clonal expansion were also seen in some nonresponding patients.

Genomic DNA was isolated from the sorted cells so that the TCRbeta CDR3 region could be sequenced. The immunoSEQ Assay was used for sequencing of TCRbeta CDR3 regions. TCRdb holds this immuneACCESS table with in-frame rearrangements only. Some clones are missing; in checked studies, unresolved V genes explain under half, and the rest has no known cause. This sample has about 54,000 clones in its table, and approximately 90% of those were observed once. Around 13% of the sample is held by the ten biggest clonotypes. This clone was detected only a few times. Its antigen target is currently unknown. Qualities for individual bases were not recorded, and no much larger clone is one base off. Patients with autoimmune disease history or receiving systemic immunosuppression were excluded from the trial. Peripheral blood for TCR sequencing was drawn from every dose cohort at baseline, at cycle 4 day 1 and at cycle 7 day 1. Samples were obtained from an open-label, multicenter, first-in-human phase I dose-escalation trial of ivuxolimab. Adults with locally advanced or metastatic melanoma, renal cell carcinoma, hepatocellular carcinoma or head and neck squamous cell carcinoma were enrolled in the trial. CD4+ and CD8+ T cells were sorted separately from peripheral blood before TCR sequencing.

V sheds 5 bases and J sheds 2 bases, leaving 4 bases between their ends. Reading from cysteine to phenylalanine, the CDR3 counts 11 amino acids. Of the read, only the CDR3 DNA is kept; its 33 bases are in frame from base 1. For CDR1 and CDR2, the germline V gene (reference sequence) lists GTSNPN and SVGIG. The TCR comes from an adult with an advanced solid tumor such as melanoma, head and neck, liver or kidney cancer. This receptor chain uses TRBV30 and TRBJ1-5; there is no confident call for the D gene. The sample consisted of CD4+ or CD8+ T cells sorted from blood, taken in a trial of the OX40 agonist ivuxolimab. The DNA sequence is given as TGTGCCTGGGGGGGCAATCAGCCCCAGCATTTT. Its product reads: CAWGGNQPQHF.